This record looks at one T cell receptor (beta chain) sequence and its context. Its antigen is still unknown. This record belongs to a study of cytomegalovirus exposure and HLA in healthy donors. Study-level findings and limits: An analysis was carried out at a later point. It showed that HLA-associated TCR beta chains were more clonally expanded than equally common non-associated chains. In a later analysis, productive TCRs from donors in an Asian-associated ancestry cluster reportedly carried fewer N-insertions than the cohort mean. CMV serostatus was the sole immune exposure information available. Some highly shared sequence variants likely arose as a pipeline artifact.

Germline loops: CDR1 SGHAT, CDR2 FQNNGV. Trimming stripped 0 bases from V and 6 bases from J, with 15 bases between. The CDR3 extends over 15 amino acids. PCR involved 60 Vbeta and 13 Jbeta primers. Here immunoSEQ multiplex PCR was the method, and the copy in TCRdb shows in-frame clones only, minus some. The data hold tens of thousands of clones, with about 85% observed a single time. V is TRBV11-2 and J is TRBJ2-7, with D possibly being TRBD2 (5 bases). Source material: PBMCs. The sequence was collected from a female donor in good health and CMV-seronegative. Here the CDR3 reads CASSLEAVGRGEQYF. CDR3 DNA sequence: TGTGCCAGCAGCTTAGAGGCAGTAGGACGGGGCGAGCAGTACTTC.